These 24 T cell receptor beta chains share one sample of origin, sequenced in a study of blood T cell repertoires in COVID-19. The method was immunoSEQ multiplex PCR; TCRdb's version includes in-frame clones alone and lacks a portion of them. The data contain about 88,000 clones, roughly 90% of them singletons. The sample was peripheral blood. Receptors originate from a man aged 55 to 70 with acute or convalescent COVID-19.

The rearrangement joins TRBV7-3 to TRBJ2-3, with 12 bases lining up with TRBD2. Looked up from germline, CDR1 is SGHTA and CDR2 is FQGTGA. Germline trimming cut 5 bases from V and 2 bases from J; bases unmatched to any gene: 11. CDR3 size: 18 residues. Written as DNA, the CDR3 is TGTGCCAGCAGCCCCGGGACTAGCGGGTACCCAAACACAGATACGCAGTATTTT. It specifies CASSPGTSGYPNTDTQYF.

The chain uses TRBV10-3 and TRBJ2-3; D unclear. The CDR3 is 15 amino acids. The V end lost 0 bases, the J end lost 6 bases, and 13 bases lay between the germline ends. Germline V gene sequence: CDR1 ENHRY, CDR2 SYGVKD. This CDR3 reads CAISESDKLVDTQYF. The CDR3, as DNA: TGTGCCATCAGTGAGTCTGACAAATTAGTTGATACGCAGTATTTT.

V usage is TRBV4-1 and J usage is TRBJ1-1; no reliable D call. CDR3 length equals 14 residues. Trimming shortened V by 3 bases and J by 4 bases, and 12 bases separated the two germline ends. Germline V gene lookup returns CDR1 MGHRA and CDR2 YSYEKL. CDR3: CASSHPMRFTEAFF. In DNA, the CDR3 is TGCGCCAGCAGCCATCCCATGAGATTCACTGAAGCTTTCTTT.

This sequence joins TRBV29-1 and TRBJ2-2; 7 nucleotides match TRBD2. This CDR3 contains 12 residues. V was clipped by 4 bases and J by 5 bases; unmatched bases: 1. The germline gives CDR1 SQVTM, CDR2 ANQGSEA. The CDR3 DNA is TGCAGCGTTGTGGGGGGGACCGGGGAGCTGTTTTTT. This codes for CSVVGGTGELFF.

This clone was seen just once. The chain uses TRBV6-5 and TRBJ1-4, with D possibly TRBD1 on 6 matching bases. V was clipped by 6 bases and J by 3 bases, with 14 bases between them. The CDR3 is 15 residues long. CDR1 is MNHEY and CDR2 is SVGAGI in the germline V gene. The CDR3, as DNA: TGTGCCAGCAGGAGCTTACAGGGCTCTAATGAAAAACTGTTTTTT. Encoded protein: CASRSLQGSNEKLFF.

The CDR3, as DNA: TGTGCCACCACACCTGGCCCCCCGTCCAATGAGCAGTTCTTC. The encoded protein is CATTPGPPSNEQFF. The chain is built from TRBV24-1 and TRBJ2-1; D is uncertain. Trimming cost V 8 bases and J 6 bases, with 16 bases left between them. This CDR3 comprises 14 residues. Germline V lookup: CDR1 KGHDR, CDR2 SFDVKD.

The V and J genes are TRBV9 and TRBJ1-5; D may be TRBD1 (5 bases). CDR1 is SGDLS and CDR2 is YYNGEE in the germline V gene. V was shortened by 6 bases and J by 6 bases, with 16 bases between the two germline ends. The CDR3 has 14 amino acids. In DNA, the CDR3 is TGTGCCAGCACCCCAGACAGTTCCGGTCAGCCCCAGCATTTT. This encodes CASTPDSSGQPQHF.

CDR3 residues: CASSLETDRGIRDTQYF. In DNA form, the CDR3 reads TGTGCCAGCAGCTTGGAAACGGACAGGGGGATTAGGGATACCCAGTACTTC. The chain uses TRBV11-2 and TRBJ2-5; 10 bases map to TRBD1. Germline V gene data show CDR1 as SGHAT and CDR2 as FQNNGV. The CDR3 is 17 amino acids. With 3 bases clipped from V and 8 bases from J, the junction kept 15 bases outside the gene matches.

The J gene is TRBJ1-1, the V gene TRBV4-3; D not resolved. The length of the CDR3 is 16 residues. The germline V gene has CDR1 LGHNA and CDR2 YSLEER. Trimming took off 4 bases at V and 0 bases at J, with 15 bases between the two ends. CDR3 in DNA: TGCGCCAGCAGCCCCACGATACAGTACATGAACACTGAAGCTTTCTTT. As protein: CASSPTIQYMNTEAFF.

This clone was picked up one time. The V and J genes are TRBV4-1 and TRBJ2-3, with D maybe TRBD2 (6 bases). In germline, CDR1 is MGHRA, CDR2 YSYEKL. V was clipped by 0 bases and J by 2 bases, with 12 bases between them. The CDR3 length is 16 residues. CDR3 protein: CASSQDSWTNTDTQYF. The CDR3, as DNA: TGCGCCAGCAGCCAAGACAGCTGGACTAACACAGATACGCAGTATTTT.

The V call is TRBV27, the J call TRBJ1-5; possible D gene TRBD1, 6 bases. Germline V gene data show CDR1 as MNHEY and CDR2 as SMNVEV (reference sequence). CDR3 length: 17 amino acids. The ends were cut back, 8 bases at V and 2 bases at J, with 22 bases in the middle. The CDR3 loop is CASGILGGTVGNQPQHF. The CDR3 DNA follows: TGTGCCAGCGGTATCTTAGGGGGAACGGTGGGCAATCAGCCCCAGCATTTT.

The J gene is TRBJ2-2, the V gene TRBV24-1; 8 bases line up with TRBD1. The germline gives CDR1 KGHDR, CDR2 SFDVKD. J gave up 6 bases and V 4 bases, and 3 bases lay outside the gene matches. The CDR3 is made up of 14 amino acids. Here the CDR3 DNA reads TGTGCCACCAGTGAAGCGACAGGGGCCGGGGAGCTGTTTTTT. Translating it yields CATSEATGAGELFF.

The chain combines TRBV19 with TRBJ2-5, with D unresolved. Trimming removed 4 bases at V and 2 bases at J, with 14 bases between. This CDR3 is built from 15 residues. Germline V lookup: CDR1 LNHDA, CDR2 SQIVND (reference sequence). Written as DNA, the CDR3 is TGTGCCAGTAGTACACACGCGGTTATACAAGAGACCCAGTACTTC. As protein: CASSTHAVIQETQYF.

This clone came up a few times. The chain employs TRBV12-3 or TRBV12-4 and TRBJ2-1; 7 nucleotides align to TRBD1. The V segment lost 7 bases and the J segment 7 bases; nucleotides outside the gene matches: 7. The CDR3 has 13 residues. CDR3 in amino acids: CASNRDSGNEQFF. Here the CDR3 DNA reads TGTGCCAGCAATCGGGACAGTGGGAATGAGCAGTTCTTC.

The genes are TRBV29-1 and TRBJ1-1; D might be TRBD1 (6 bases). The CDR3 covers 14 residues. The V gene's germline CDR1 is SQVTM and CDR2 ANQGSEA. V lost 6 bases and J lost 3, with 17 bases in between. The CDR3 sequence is CSVRGGQTYTEAFF. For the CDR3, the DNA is TGCAGCGTCCGGGGGGGGCAGACCTACACTGAAGCTTTCTTT.

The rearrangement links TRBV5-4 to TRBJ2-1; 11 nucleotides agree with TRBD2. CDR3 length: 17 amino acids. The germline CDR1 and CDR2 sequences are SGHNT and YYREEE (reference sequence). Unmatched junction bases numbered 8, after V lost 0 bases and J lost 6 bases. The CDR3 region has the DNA TGTGCCAGCAGCTTGGGGCAAATAGCGGGAGGGGGCAATGAGCAGTTCTTC. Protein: CASSLGQIAGGGNEQFF.

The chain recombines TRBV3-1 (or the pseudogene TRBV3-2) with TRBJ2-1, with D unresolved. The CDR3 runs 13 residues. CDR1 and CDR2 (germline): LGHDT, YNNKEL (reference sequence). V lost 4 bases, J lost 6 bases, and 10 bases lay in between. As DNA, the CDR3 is TGTGCCAGCAGCCCCGCTAGAATCAATGAGCAGTTCTTC. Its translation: CASSPARINEQFF.

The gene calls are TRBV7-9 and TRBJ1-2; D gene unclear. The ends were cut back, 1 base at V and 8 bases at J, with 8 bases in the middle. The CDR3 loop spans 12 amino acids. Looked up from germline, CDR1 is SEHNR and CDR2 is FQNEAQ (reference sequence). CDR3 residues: CASSLVGEGYTF. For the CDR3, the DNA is TGTGCCAGCAGCTTAGTTGGAGAAGGCTACACCTTC.

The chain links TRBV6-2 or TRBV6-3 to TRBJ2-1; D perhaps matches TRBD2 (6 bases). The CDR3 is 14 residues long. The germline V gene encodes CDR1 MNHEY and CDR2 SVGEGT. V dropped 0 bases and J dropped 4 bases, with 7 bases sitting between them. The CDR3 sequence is CASSYSGRYNEQFF. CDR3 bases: TGTGCCAGCAGTTACTCAGGGAGGTACAATGAGCAGTTCTTC.

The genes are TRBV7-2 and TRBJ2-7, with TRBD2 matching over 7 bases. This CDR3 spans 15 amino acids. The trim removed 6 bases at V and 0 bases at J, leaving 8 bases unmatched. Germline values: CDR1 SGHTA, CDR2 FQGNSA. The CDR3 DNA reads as TGTGCCAGCAGTTCACCGACTAGCTCCTCCTACGAGCAGTACTTC. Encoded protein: CASSSPTSSSYEQYF.

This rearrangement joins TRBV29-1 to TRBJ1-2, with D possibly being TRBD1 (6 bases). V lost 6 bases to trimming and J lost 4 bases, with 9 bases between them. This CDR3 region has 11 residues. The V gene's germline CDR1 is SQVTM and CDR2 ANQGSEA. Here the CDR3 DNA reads TGCAGCGTGGGGGCCAGCTATGGCTACACCTTC. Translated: CSVGASYGYTF.

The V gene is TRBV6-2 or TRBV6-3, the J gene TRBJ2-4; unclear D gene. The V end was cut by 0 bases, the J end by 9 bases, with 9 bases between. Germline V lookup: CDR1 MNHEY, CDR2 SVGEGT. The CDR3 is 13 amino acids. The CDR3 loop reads CASSYSSNGIQYF. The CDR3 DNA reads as TGTGCCAGCAGTTACTCGAGTAATGGCATTCAGTACTTC.

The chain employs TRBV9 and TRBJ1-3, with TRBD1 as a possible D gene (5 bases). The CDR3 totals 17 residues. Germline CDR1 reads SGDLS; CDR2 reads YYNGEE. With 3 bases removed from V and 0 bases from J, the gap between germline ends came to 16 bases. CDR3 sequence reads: CASSAELGGSSGNTIYF. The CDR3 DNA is TGTGCCAGCAGCGCCGAACTCGGGGGTAGCTCTGGAAACACCATATATTTT.

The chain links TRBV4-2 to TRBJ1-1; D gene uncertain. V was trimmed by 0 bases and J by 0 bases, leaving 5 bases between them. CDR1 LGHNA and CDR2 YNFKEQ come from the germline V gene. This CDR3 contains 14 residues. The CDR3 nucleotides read TGTGCCAGCAGCCAAGATCTAATGAACACTGAAGCTTTCTTT. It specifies CASSQDLMNTEAFF.